The entry below describes one TCR beta chain. Its antigen specificity is not known. Within one base of it there is no much larger clone, and no base qualities were kept. Between the V and J ends, shortened by 4 bases and 5 bases respectively, the junction contains 6 bases. Inclusive of the bounding cysteine and phenylalanine, the CDR3 is 11 residues long. Of all the DNA, just the CDR3 is kept, 33 bases in frame from base 1. Reading the germline V gene (reference sequence) gives CDR1 SEHNR and CDR2 FQNEAQ. This specimen comes from a study of blood T cells in healthy people across ages (dated by TCRdb to between 2014 and 2017). A note on the overall study: In model experiments, roughly one uniquely barcoded TCR beta cDNA molecule per two T cells was captured by template switching. The study measured age-related changes in TCR beta repertoire diversity using deep sequencing normalized with unique cDNA molecular identifiers. The donors were split into four age groups: young (average around 16 years), middle-aged (about 40), aged (roughly 60) and long-lived (under 90). Using the same blood draw, the study looked at two additional independent replicas of 1 million unique cDNA reads for two donors, one aged 18 to 30 and the other aged 80 or older.

What the authors observed across the whole study: Observed TCR beta diversity per million T cells fell roughly linearly with age, and a significant reduction was already apparent by age around 40. Donor CMV infection status was unknown, potentially confounding age-related changes in expanded clonotypes. A strong correlation was found between observed TCR beta diversity and the percentage of naive T cells measured by flow cytometry. Because profiling used bulk unsorted PBMCs, naive and antigen-experienced compartments could not be compared conclusively. Estimates of total diversity based on one million sequenced T cells were considered lower bounds and underestimates. Compared with the aged group, the long-lived group had more naive CD4+ T cells, fewer expanded clones and increased TCR diversity, suggesting age selection.

Libraries were made using 5' RACE. The sequencing machine was an Illumina HiSeq 2500. The second PCR ran for about 6 to 11 cycles and used a J-beta primer mix along with a sample-barcoded 5' primer. Each TCR beta cDNA molecule received a unique molecular identifier from a template-switch 5' adaptor carrying 12 random nucleotides. Each sample yielded at least 2.5 million CDR3-containing paired-end reads. All of the RNA was converted into first-strand cDNA using the Mint cDNA synthesis kit, with a TRBC-specific oligonucleotide serving as the primer. Following uracil-DNA glycosylase treatment, all cDNA underwent a first 18-cycle PCR with the universal primers M1SS and BC2_uni_R. The original methods were these. Normalization of each sample was performed by random selection of 1 million high-quality reads, each carrying a distinct molecular identifier. Reads sharing molecular identifiers were discarded rather than binned into consensus sequences. CDR3 identification, clonotype clustering and error correction used MiTCR with a Q25 quality threshold and the strictest error-elimination algorithm. A nonparametric unseen species model with Euler transformation was used to estimate a lower bound on total TCR beta diversity. Through fastp at Q25 and MiXCR, TCRdb rebuilt clones from the public reads, retaining in-frame beta chains. Here each entry gathers all rows of one CDR3 protein and keeps the most common genes and DNA. It is TCRdb's table, rather than the study itself, that gives the V and J calls and clone size. The sample contains around 800,000 distinct CDR3 sequences, around 25% of them found a single time. The top ten clonotypes cover 3% of the sample.

Donors were 35 to 40 systemically healthy Caucasian individuals from Russia aged roughly 6 to 90 years. Ten milliliters of peripheral blood were drawn from each donor into EDTA-treated Vacutainer tubes. Ficoll-Paque density-gradient centrifugation was used to isolate PBMCs, with at least 7 million per sample. Trizol reagent was used to extract total RNA from the PBMCs, yielding at least 6 micrograms per sample. The percentages of naive CD45RAhigh/CD27high T cells were determined by flow cytometry on a PBMC aliquot from every donor. The same sample was also used in a study of T cells of mothers and their children. Per the second study: Donors were nine systemically healthy Caucasian individuals: three mothers and their six children. cDNA synthesis used all of the extracted RNA, with approximately 1.4 ug of RNA in each 15 ul reaction. In the second PCR, the M1S primer added sample barcodes and 2-4 random nucleotides. Each mother yielded over 9 million TCR beta CDR3 reads and each child some 3 million reads. Thymic selection shapes the output of TCR recombination in a similar way in related and unrelated pairs, and inherited differences have a minor effect. Related mother-child pairs always showed normalized repertoire overlap that was slightly higher than in unrelated mother-child pairs, though the difference was never significant. With a sensitivity of approximately 92 clones per million clonotypes, no persistent microchimeric T cell clones were detected. In the study, deep NGS was used to compare the TCR beta repertoires of mothers and children, and features distinguishing related mother-child pairs from unrelated individuals were sought. Mothers averaged roughly 36 +/- 4 years of age and children averaged around 10 +/- 4 years. After adapter ligation with NEBNext reagents, the libraries were sequenced on Illumina HiSeq 2000 with 100+100 nt paired-end reads. To prevent cross-contamination, the mother and child libraries were prepared one month apart and sequenced in separate runs. Each donor had between about 500,000 and 2,300,000 distinct TCR beta clonotypes identified. Naive TCR beta clonotypes were estimated from low-frequency clonotypes matched to each donor's FACS-determined naive share, without sorting.

Rearrangement joined TRBV7-9 to TRBJ2-7, with the D gene not clear enough to name. The origin of this receptor is a boy under 18 in good health. Sequenced input: blood. The nucleotides read TGTGCCAGCAGCTATGGGCACGAGCAGTACTTC. This encodes CASSYGHEQYF.